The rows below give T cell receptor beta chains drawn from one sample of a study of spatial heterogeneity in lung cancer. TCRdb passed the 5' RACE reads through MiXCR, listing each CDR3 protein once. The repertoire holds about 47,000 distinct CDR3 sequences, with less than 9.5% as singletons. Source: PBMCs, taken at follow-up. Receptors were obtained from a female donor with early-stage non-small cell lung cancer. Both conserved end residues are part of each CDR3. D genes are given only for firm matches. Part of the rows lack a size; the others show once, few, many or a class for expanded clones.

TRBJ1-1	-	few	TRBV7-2	TGTGCCAGCAGCTTAATGAAGAACACTGAAGCTTTCTTT	CASSLMKNTEAFF
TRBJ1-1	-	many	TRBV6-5	TGTGCCAGCAGTTACTCAGTCCAGGGGAGAACTGAAGCTTTCTTT	CASSYSVQGRTEAFF
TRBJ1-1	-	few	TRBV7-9	TGTGCCAGCAGCTGGGGAGGGACTGAAGCTTTCTTT	CASSWGGTEAFF
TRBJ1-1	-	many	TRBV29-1	TGCAGCGTTGACAGGGGTATGAACACTGAAGCTTTCTTT	CSVDRGMNTEAFF
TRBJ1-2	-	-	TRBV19	TGTGCCAGTAGTTCGGGACTCAACTATGGCTACACCTTC	CASSSGLNYGYTF
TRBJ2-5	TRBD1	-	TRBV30	TGTGCCTGGACCATCAGGACAGGGATCCAAGAGACCCAGTACTTC	CAWTIRTGIQETQYF
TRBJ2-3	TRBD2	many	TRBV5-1	TGCGCCAGCAGCTTGGCCGGGACTAGCGGGGGTCTCCTACCCACAGATACGCAGTATTTT	CASSLAGTSGGLLPTDTQYF
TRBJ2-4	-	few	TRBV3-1	TGTGCCAGCAGCCCGCCCGGCGTCAGAAACATTCAGTACTTC	CASSPPGVRNIQYF
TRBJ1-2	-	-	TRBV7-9	TGTGCCAGCAGCAGAACCGGGGCCCAAGGCTACACCTTC	CASSRTGAQGYTF
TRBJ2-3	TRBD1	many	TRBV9	TGTGCCAGCAGCCCTCGACAGGGTGAGACAGATACGCAGTATTTT	CASSPRQGETDTQYF
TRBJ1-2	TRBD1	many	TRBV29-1	TGCAGCGTTTCCGGGACAGACTATGGCTACACCTTC	CSVSGTDYGYTF
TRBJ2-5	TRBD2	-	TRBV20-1	TGCAGTGCTAGCAAGAGGGGACTAGCGGGGGGACTCCTCCAAGAGACCCAGTACTTC	CSASKRGLAGGLLQETQYF
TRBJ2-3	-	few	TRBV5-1	TGCGCCAGCAGCAGCTTTGCGGGGAGCACAGATACGCAGTATTTT	CASSSFAGSTDTQYF
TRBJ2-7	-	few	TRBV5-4	TGTGCCAGCACCACCCGACAGAGGGACTACGAGCAGTACTTC	CASTTRQRDYEQYF
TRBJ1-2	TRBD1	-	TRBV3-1	TGTGCCAGCAGCCAAGATGGGAACAGGGGGAGAGGCTACACCTTC	CASSQDGNRGRGYTF
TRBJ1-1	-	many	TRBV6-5	TGTGCCAGCAGTTCCTTATCAGGAGGGATGAACACTGAAGCTTTCTTT	CASSSLSGGMNTEAFF
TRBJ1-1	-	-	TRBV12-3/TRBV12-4	TGTGCCAGCAGCTCCACTATGACGAACACTGAAGCTTTCTTT	CASSSTMTNTEAFF
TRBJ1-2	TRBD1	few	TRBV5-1	TGCGCCACCAACAGGGGATCGGGCGCTAACTATGGCTACACCTTC	CATNRGSGANYGYTF
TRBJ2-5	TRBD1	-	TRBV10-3	TGTGCCGTCTCGGACAGGGATCGTCACCAAGAGACCCAGTACTTC	CAVSDRDRHQETQYF
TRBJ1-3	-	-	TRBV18	TGTGCCAGCTCACCACCTCGGCTGCCGGCTACTGGAAACACCATATATTTT	CASSPPRLPATGNTIYF
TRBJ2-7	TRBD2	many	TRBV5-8	TGTGCCAGCAGCTTCCCGGGACTAGCGGAATTCTTC	CASSFPGLAEFF
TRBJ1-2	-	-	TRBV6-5	TGTGCCAGCAGGACAGACGCTAACTATGGCTACACCTTC	CASRTDANYGYTF
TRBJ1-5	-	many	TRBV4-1	TGCGCCAGCAGCCAAGATGGGTCAGGCGGGAATCAGCCCCAGCATTTT	CASSQDGSGGNQPQHF
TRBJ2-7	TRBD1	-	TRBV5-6	TGTGCCAGCAGCTTGCAGGGGGTGAGGATCGAGCAGTACTTC	CASSLQGVRIEQYF
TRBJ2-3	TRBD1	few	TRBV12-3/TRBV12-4	TGTGCCAGCAGCCGGGACAGGGCGAGCACAGATACGCAGTATTTT	CASSRDRASTDTQYF
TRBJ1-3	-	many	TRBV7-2	TGTGCCAGCAGCGGTAGCTCTGGAAACACCATATATTTT	CASSGSSGNTIYF
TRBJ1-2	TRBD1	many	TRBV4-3	TGCGCCAGCAGCCAAAGGGACAGCTATGGCTACACCTTC	CASSQRDSYGYTF
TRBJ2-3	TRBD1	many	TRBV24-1	TGTGCCACCAGTGACTCCCGGACAGGGAGAAGCACAGATACGCAGTATTTT	CATSDSRTGRSTDTQYF
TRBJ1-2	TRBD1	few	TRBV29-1	TGCAGCGTAACCCGCGGACAGGGTGGAAATGGCTACACCTTC	CSVTRGQGGNGYTF
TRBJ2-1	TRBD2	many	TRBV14	TGTGCCAGCAGCCAAGTATGGCGGGGGTCACCGGAGCAGTTCTTC	CASSQVWRGSPEQFF